This T cell receptor (beta chain) is drawn from a study of T cell therapy after organ transplantation. At the level of the study: T cells were expanded two to three weeks with 30 CMV class I/II epitopes. Across 2 to 6 intravenous infusions, patients got a median of 1.92 x 10^8 CMV-specific T cells.

The table came from immunoSEQ multiplex PCR; TCRdb's copy has only in-frame clones and leaves some out. The sample carries about 1,100 clones, 66% recorded once. This clone is labeled large. What it recognizes is unknown. Study-wide results and caveats: Lower pretherapy CD8 clonality went with larger post-therapy fold change. Reconstitution after therapy seemingly combined transferred and product-undetected endogenous clonotypes.

The germline V gene encodes CDR1 MNHNS and CDR2 SASEGT. The CDR3 consists of 13 residues. The germline V and J ends were trimmed by 2 bases and 2 bases, with 7 bases remaining between them. The chain has TRBV6-1 and TRBJ2-7; D remains ambiguous. Source: CD8+ T cells from blood, taken before autologous CMV-specific T cell therapy. This TCR was sampled from a human patient who had received a solid organ transplant and had CMV disease. The CDR3, as DNA: TGTGCCAGCAGTGAACCGGCAGCCTACGAGCAGTACTTC. Its protein product is CASSEPAAYEQYF.